The following is a TCR beta chain sequence with its context. The antigen is not known. The sample originates from a study of early stage breast cancer tumors. Study-wide results and limits: Compared with adjacent normal breast, tumors showed about 2.5-fold denser, more clonal T cells.

Germline CDR1 SGHRS, CDR2 YFSETQ. Unmatched junction bases numbered 4, after V lost 2 bases and J lost 4 bases. CDR3 length: 14 amino acids. The table came from immunoSEQ multiplex PCR; TCRdb's copy has only in-frame clones and leaves some out. In the table there are about 10,000 clones, roughly 67% of which are singletons. Roughly 19-55 mg of tissue was diced for each tumor. The clonotype originates from a person in their sixties with breast cancer. The sequenced sample was breast tumor tissue. The V and J genes are TRBV5-1 and TRBJ2-3, with TRBD1 identical over 7 bases. The CDR3 is CASSLGTVADTQYF. As DNA, the CDR3 is TGCGCCAGCAGCTTAGGGACAGTTGCAGATACGCAGTATTTT.